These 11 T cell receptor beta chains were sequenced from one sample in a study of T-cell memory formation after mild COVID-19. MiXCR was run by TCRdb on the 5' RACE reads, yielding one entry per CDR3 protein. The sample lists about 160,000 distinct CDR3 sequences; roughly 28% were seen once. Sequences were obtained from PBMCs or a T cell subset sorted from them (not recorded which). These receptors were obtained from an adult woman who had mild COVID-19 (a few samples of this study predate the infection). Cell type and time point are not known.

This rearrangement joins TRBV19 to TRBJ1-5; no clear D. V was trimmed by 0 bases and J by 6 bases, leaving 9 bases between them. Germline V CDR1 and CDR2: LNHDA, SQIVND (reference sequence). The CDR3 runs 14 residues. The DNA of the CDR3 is TGTGCCAGTAGTATAGATAACGGGCTTCAGCCCCAGCATTTT. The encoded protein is CASSIDNGLQPQHF. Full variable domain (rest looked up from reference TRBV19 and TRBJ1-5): DGGITQSPKYLFRKEGQNVTLSCEQNLNHDAMYWYRQDPGQGLRLIYYSQIVNDFQKGDIAEGYSVSREKKESFPLTVTSAQKNPTAFYLCASSIDNGLQPQHFGDGTRLSIL.

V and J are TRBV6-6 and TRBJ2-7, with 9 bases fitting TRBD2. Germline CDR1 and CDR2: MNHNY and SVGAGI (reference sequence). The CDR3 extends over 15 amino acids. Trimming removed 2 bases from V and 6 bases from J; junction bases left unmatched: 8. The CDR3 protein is CASSYLREGLGEQYF. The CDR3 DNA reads TGTGCCAGCAGTTACCTGCGGGAGGGCCTTGGCGAGCAGTACTTC.

The chain's CDR3 is CASRRQPPSTGTGTQYF. The CDR3 nucleotides read TGTGCCAGCAGACGCCAACCCCCTTCGACAGGAACAGGGACCCAGTACTTC. The chain recombines TRBV6-5 with TRBJ2-5; maybe TRBD1 (6 bases). Germline V gene sequence: CDR1 MNHEY, CDR2 SVGAGI. The CDR3 runs 17 residues. V lost 6 bases and J 7 bases, leaving 27 bases between the germline ends.

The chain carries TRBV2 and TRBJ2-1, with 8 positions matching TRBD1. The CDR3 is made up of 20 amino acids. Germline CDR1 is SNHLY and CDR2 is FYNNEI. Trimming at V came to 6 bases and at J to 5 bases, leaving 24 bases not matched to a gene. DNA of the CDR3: TGTGCCAGCAGGACCCGATTCGCCCCCGACAGGGGAGGAACTAACAATGAGCAGTTCTTC. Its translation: CASRTRFAPDRGGTNNEQFF.

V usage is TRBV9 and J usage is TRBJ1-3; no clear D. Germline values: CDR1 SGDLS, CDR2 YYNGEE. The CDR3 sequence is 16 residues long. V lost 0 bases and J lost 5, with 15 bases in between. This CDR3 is CASSVAKIPSRNTIYF. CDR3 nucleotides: TGTGCCAGCAGCGTAGCTAAGATCCCAAGCCGAAACACCATATATTTT.

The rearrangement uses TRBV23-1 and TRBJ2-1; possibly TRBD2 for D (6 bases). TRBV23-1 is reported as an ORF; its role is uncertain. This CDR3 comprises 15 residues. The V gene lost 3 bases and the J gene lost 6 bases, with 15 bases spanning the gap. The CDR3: CASSHWQISGNEQFF. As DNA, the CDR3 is TGCGCCAGCAGTCATTGGCAAATTAGCGGCAATGAGCAGTTCTTC.

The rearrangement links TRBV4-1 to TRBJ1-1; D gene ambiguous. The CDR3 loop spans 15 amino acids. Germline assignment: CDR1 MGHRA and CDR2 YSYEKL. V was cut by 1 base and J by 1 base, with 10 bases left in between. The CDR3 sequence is CASSQGGGWNTEAFF. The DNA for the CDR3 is TGCGCCAGCAGCCAAGGGGGAGGTTGGAACACTGAAGCTTTCTTT.

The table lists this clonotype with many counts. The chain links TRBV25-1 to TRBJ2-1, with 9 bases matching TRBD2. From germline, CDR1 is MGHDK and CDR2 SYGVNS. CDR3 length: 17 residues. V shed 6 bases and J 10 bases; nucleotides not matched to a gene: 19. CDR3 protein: CASSAPREAGGDPEQFF. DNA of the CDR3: TGTGCCAGCAGCGCCCCGCGGGAAGCGGGAGGCGATCCGGAGCAGTTCTTC. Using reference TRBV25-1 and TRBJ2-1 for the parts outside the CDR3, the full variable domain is EADIYQTPRYLVIGTGKKITLECSQTMGHDKMYWYQQDPGMELHLIHYSYGVNSTEKGDLSSESTVSRIRTEHFPLTLESARPSHTSQYLCASSAPREAGGDPEQFFGPGTRLTVL.

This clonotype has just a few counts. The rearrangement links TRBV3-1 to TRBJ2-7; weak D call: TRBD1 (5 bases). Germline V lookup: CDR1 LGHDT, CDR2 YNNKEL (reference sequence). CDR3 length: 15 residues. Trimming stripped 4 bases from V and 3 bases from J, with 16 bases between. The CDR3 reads CASSPYRQSVYEQYF. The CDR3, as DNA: TGTGCCAGCAGCCCGTACCGACAGTCGGTCTACGAGCAGTACTTC.

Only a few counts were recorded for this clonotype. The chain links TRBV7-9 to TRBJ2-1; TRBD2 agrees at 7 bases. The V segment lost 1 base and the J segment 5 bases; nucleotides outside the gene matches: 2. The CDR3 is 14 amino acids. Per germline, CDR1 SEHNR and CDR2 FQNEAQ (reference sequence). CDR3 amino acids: CASSLVAGDNEQFF. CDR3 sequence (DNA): TGTGCCAGCAGCTTAGTGGCGGGAGACAATGAGCAGTTCTTC. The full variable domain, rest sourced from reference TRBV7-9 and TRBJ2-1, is DTGVSQNPRHKITKRGQNVTFRCDPISEHNRLYWYRQTLGQGPEFLTYFQNEAQLEKSRLLSDRFSAERPKGSFSTLEIQRTEQGDSAMYLCASSLVAGDNEQFFGPGTRLTVL.

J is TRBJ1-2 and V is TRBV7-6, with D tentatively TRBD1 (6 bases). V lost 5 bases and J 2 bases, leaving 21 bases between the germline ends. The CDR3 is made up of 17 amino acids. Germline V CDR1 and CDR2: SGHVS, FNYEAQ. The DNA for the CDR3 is TGTGCCAGCAGCCCCGAACCATCCAGGGGCCTCAACTATGGCTACACCTTC. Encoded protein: CASSPEPSRGLNYGYTF.